The 27 T cell receptor beta chains below come from one sample, sequenced in a study of T-cell memory formation after mild COVID-19. Via MiXCR, TCRdb re-called the 5' RACE reads, giving one row per CDR3 protein. The data contain around 200,000 distinct CDR3 sequences, less than 20% of them seen just once; the ten biggest clones take up 3% to 4.5%. Sequencing used PBMCs or a T cell subset sorted from them (not recorded which). These receptors were taken from a young man who had mild COVID-19 (a few samples of this study predate the infection). Cell type and time point are not known.

This clonotype was seen many times. The chain uses TRBV7-2 and TRBJ2-3; 10 nucleotides agree with TRBD1. Germline V gene sequence: CDR1 SGHTA, CDR2 FQGNSA. This CDR3 comprises 14 residues. The junction had 4 bases not matched to a gene; V was cut back by 4 bases and J by 6 bases. The CDR3 is CASSSGQGDDTQYF. Written as DNA, the CDR3 is TGTGCCAGCAGCTCAGGACAGGGGGACGATACGCAGTATTTT.

J is TRBJ2-7 and V is TRBV10-1; D perhaps matches TRBD1 (5 bases). Germline V gene data show CDR1 as WNHNN and CDR2 as SYGVQD (reference sequence). This CDR3 is 12 amino acids long. With 3 bases removed from V and 6 bases from J, the gap between germline ends came to 9 bases. The CDR3 nucleotides read TGCGCCAGCAGTGATTCAACAGGCGAGCAGTACTTC. Protein: CASSDSTGEQYF.

The table lists this clonotype with a few counts. The CDR3 loop reads CASRNSGGDYEQYF. The CDR3 coding sequence is TGTGCCAGCAGGAACTCGGGGGGGGACTACGAGCAGTACTTC. V usage is TRBV12-3 or TRBV12-4 and J usage is TRBJ2-7; 8 positions match TRBD2. The CDR3 length is 14 residues. Trimming cost V 6 bases and J 3 bases; bases outside gene matches: 7.

This clonotype was seen more than once but under ten times. V gene TRBV9 combines with J gene TRBJ2-5, with D possibly TRBD1 on 5 matching bases. V lost 4 bases and J 3 bases, leaving 13 bases between the germline ends. From germline, CDR1 is SGDLS and CDR2 YYNGEE. This CDR3 comprises 14 residues. The chain's CDR3 is CASSPTAGKETQYF. The CDR3 DNA is TGTGCCAGCAGCCCGACGGCAGGGAAAGAGACCCAGTACTTC.

The V and J genes are TRBV6-5 and TRBJ2-7; no definite D call. Per the germline V gene, CDR1 is MNHEY and CDR2 is SVGAGI. CDR3 length: 10 residues. The ends were cut back, 5 bases at V and 13 bases at J, with 12 bases in the middle. CDR3 nucleotide sequence: TGTGCCAGCAGTCGCCAAAGGGAATACTTC. This codes for CASSRQREYF.

This clonotype was seen ten or more times. CDR3 protein: CASSLKGPQHF. The CDR3 DNA is TGTGCCAGCAGTTTAAAAGGACCCCAGCATTTT. The V gene is TRBV12-3 or TRBV12-4, the J gene TRBJ1-5; D is undetermined. This CDR3 contains 11 residues. V lost 2 bases, J lost 10 bases, and 6 bases lay in between.

This clonotype was recorded many times. The V call is TRBV7-7, the J call TRBJ1-1; the D is unclear. The germline V gene encodes CDR1 SSHAT and CDR2 FNYEAQ (reference sequence). The length of the CDR3 is 13 residues. Trimming shortened V by 6 bases and J by 0 bases, and 8 bases separated the two germline ends. As DNA, the CDR3 is TGTGCCAGCAGTTGGACGGTGAACACTGAAGCTTTCTTT. It codes for CASSWTVNTEAFF.

This clonotype was seen just once. The chain employs TRBV28 and TRBJ2-5; no clear D. From germline, CDR1 is MDHEN and CDR2 SYDVKM. The length of the CDR3 is 14 residues. V lost 7 bases, J lost 3 bases, and 15 bases lay in between. The CDR3 DNA reads TGTGCCAGCACCTCCCGAGCGAGAGAAGAGACCCAGTACTTC. Its protein product is CASTSRAREETQYF.

The chain carries TRBV3-1 and TRBJ1-6; the D is unclear. V shed 1 base and J shed 11 bases, with 12 bases lying between them. CDR1 is LGHDT and CDR2 is YNNKEL in the germline V gene (reference sequence). The CDR3 totals 14 residues. Here the CDR3 reads CASSQVSEKAPLHF. The CDR3 nucleotides are TGTGCCAGCAGCCAAGTTTCGGAAAAGGCACCCCTCCACTTT.

This clonotype appeared a few times. The chain is built from TRBV6-2 or TRBV6-3 and TRBJ2-1; 7 positions agree with TRBD1. The length of the CDR3 is 15 residues. Per the germline V gene, CDR1 is MNHEY and CDR2 is SVGEGT. V trimming: 7 bases; J trimming: 0 bases; junction bases outside the gene matches: 6. The CDR3: CASNPGQSSYNEQFF. DNA of the CDR3: TGTGCCAGCAACCCGGGACAGTCCTCCTACAATGAGCAGTTCTTC.

This clonotype was detected ten times or more. The chain couples TRBV5-1 to TRBJ2-5; D not certain. The V end was cut by 5 bases, the J end by 1 base, with 12 bases between. The CDR3 totals 14 residues. The germline V gene encodes CDR1 SGHRS and CDR2 YFSETQ. The CDR3 loop reads CASSGRNIQETQYF. Written as DNA, the CDR3 is TGCGCCAGCAGTGGACGGAACATCCAAGAGACCCAGTACTTC.

This chain connects TRBV6-5 to TRBJ1-1; no firm D call. Germline values: CDR1 MNHEY, CDR2 SVGAGI. Trimming left V 0 bases short and J 0 bases short, with 5 bases between. The CDR3 is 14 amino acids. CDR3 sequence (DNA): TGTGCCAGCAGTTACTCCGCTATGAACACTGAAGCTTTCTTT. This codes for CASSYSAMNTEAFF.

This clonotype was detected a few times. The chain recombines TRBV9 with TRBJ2-2, with 8 bases aligning to TRBD1. J was trimmed by 6 bases and V by 0 bases; bases with no gene match: 13. The length of the CDR3 is 18 residues. Germline V lookup: CDR1 SGDLS, CDR2 YYNGEE. The CDR3 reads CASSVAAGGAAGAGELFF. The CDR3 DNA sequence: TGTGCCAGCAGCGTAGCGGCAGGGGGCGCGGCCGGAGCCGGGGAGCTGTTTTTT.

This clonotype came up a few times. The chain is built from TRBV6-5 and TRBJ2-3; the D gene is possibly TRBD2 (7 bases). This CDR3 has 15 amino acids. Looked up from germline, CDR1 is MNHEY and CDR2 is SVGAGI. V dropped 7 bases and J dropped 1 base, with 15 bases sitting between them. The CDR3 sequence: CASKGGGLGTDTQYF. CDR3 sequence (DNA): TGTGCCAGCAAAGGGGGGGGCCTGGGCACAGATACGCAGTATTTT.

The table lists this clonotype with a few counts. This chain connects TRBV4-3 to TRBJ2-1, with 8 bases aligning to TRBD2. This CDR3 has 15 residues. Germline V gene data show CDR1 as LGHNA and CDR2 as YSLEER. V shed 0 bases and J 4 bases; nucleotides not matched to a gene: 2. This CDR3 is CASSQETSGYNEQFF. The CDR3 DNA reads TGCGCCAGCAGCCAAGAAACTAGCGGTTACAATGAGCAGTTCTTC.

This chain links TRBV7-2 with TRBJ2-1; 10 bases map to TRBD1. The CDR3 extends over 15 amino acids. V lost 5 bases to trimming and J lost 4 bases; unmatched junction nucleotides: 5. Germline V lookup: CDR1 SGHTA, CDR2 FQGNSA. CDR3: CASSQGQGKYNEQFF. Here the CDR3 DNA reads TGTGCCAGCAGCCAGGGACAGGGGAAATACAATGAGCAGTTCTTC.

In its sample, this clonotype was seen a few times. The rearrangement joins TRBV5-1 to TRBJ1-1; D gene ambiguous. Looked up from germline, CDR1 is SGHRS and CDR2 is YFSETQ. V gave up 7 bases and J gave up 1 base, with 11 bases separating them. This CDR3 region has 13 residues. CDR3 bases: TGCGCCAGCGGAACAGATTCGAACACTGAAGCTTTCTTT. It specifies CASGTDSNTEAFF.

This clonotype has only a few counts. In DNA form, the CDR3 reads TGCGCCAGCAGCCTGGATACTCGCACCGGGGAGCTGTTTTTT. This gives the protein CASSLDTRTGELFF. The chain joins TRBV5-1 to TRBJ2-2; D not resolved. The CDR3 has 14 residues. Germline V gene lookup returns CDR1 SGHRS and CDR2 YFSETQ. V was trimmed by 4 bases and J by 4 bases, leaving 11 bases between them. Complete variable domain (other parts from reference TRBV5-1 and TRBJ2-2): KAGVTQTPRYLIKTRGQQVTLSCSPISGHRSVSWYQQTPGQGLQFLFEYFSETQRNKGNFPGRFSGRQFSNSRSEMNVSTLELGDSALYLCASSLDTRTGELFFGEGSRLTVL.

This clonotype was seen many times. The chain is built from TRBV6-5 and TRBJ2-2; 11 bases are shared with TRBD1. The V gene's germline CDR1 is MNHEY and CDR2 SVGAGI. Losses at the gene ends were 6 bases for V and 7 bases for J; bases not matched to a gene: 10. The CDR3 is 16 residues long. The CDR3 coding sequence is TGTGCCAGCAGACGCACCGGGACAGGGGGAGTCGGGGAGCTGTTTTTT. Its protein product is CASRRTGTGGVGELFF.

This clonotype was seen many times. The gene calls are TRBV5-6 and TRBJ2-5, with D possibly being TRBD2 (6 bases). Germline V gene sequence: CDR1 SGHDT, CDR2 YYEEEE. The CDR3 extends over 13 amino acids. The V end was cut by 7 bases, the J end by 5 bases, with 15 bases between. CDR3: CASGDGGRETQYF. CDR3 DNA sequence: TGTGCCAGCGGAGACGGGGGAAGGGAGACCCAGTACTTC.

The chain recombines TRBV6-2 or TRBV6-3 with TRBJ2-3; no clear D gene. V lost 2 bases and J 2 bases, leaving 8 bases between the germline ends. This CDR3 is built from 14 residues. In germline, CDR1 is MNHEY, CDR2 SVGEGT. The CDR3, as DNA: TGTGCCAGCAGTTACCGACCCGCCACAGATACGCAGTATTTT. It codes for CASSYRPATDTQYF.

This clonotype was seen only a few times. The chain joins TRBV7-9 to TRBJ1-1; TRBD1 aligns across 9 bases. J lost 3 bases, V lost 4 bases, and 6 bases had no gene match. There are 15 residues in the CDR3. CDR1 and CDR2 from the germline V gene are SEHNR and FQNEAQ (reference sequence). The CDR3, as DNA: TGTGCCAGCAGCTCTAGGAGACAGGGGGACACTGAAGCTTTCTTT. As protein: CASSSRRQGDTEAFF.

This clonotype occurred a few times. This rearrangement joins TRBV7-9 to TRBJ1-1; 7 positions match TRBD1. Unmatched junction bases numbered 11, after V lost 6 bases and J lost 4 bases. Germline CDR1 reads SEHNR; CDR2 reads FQNEAQ (reference sequence). The CDR3 is made up of 15 amino acids. The DNA of the CDR3 is TGTGCCAGCAGGTGCTGGGACAGTACCTGCACTGAAGCTTTCTTT. This sequence encodes CASRCWDSTCTEAFF.

This clonotype was seen ten or more times. The chain carries TRBV6-4 and TRBJ2-7; D unresolved. The V gene's germline CDR1 is MRHNA and CDR2 SNTAGT. The CDR3 spans 11 residues. The V gene lost 4 bases and the J gene lost 2 bases, with 3 bases spanning the gap. CDR3 loop: CASSGPYEQYV. The CDR3 DNA reads TGTGCCAGCAGTGGTCCCTACGAGCAGTACGTC.

V and J are TRBV20-1 and TRBJ2-3, with a tentative D call TRBD2 (6 bases). This CDR3 has 14 amino acids. Trimming shortened V by 4 bases and J by 0 bases, and 11 bases separated the two germline ends. The germline gives CDR1 DFQATT, CDR2 SNEGSKA (reference sequence). The CDR3 DNA follows: TGCAGTGCTAACCGGGGGACTAGCACAGATACGCAGTATTTT. It specifies CSANRGTSTDTQYF.

There are a few counts of this clonotype. The chain recombines TRBV7-3 with TRBJ2-3, with D unclear. CDR3 length equals 12 residues. The V gene's germline CDR1 is SGHTA and CDR2 FQGTGA. V lost 3 bases to trimming and J lost 6 bases, with 7 bases between them. DNA of the CDR3: TGTGCCAGCAGCTTGGGCCGGGATACGCAGTATTTT. Translated, it gives CASSLGRDTQYF. Full variable domain (missing parts from reference TRBV7-3 and TRBJ2-3): GAGVSQTPSNKVTEKGKYVELRCDPISGHTALYWYRQSLGQGPEFLIYFQGTGAADDSGLPNDRFFAVRPEGSVSTLKIQRTERGDSAVYLCASSLGRDTQYFGPGTRLTVL.

The table lists this clonotype with a few counts. V and J are TRBV28 and TRBJ1-6; 7 bases are a match to TRBD1. CDR3 length: 13 amino acids. CDR1 is MDHEN, CDR2 SYDVKM, per germline. The V and J ends lost 6 bases and 10 bases, in that order; junction bases with no gene match: 6. The chain's CDR3 is CASRGQLDSPLHF. CDR3 sequence (DNA): TGTGCCAGCAGGGGACAGTTGGACTCACCCCTCCACTTT.